This paragraph covers one TCR beta chain sequence. Its target antigen remains unknown. One base away there is no much larger clone; base qualities are not given. The source of the sample is a study of T cells in Graves' hyperthyroidism and ophthalmopathy (dated by TCRdb to the late 2010s). With respect to the entire study: TCR V-J signatures able to tell the groups apart were searched for in a discovery cohort of 95 or so patients, of whom approximately 40 had Graves' ophthalmopathy and roughly 57 had stable Graves' hyperthyroidism. Following sampling, methimazole starting at 30 mg daily was given to hyperthyroidism patients, and high-dose intravenous methylprednisolone was given to ophthalmopathy patients. Prospective prediction of ophthalmopathy was tested in an independent validation cohort consisting of 18 hyperthyroidism patients and more than 15 patients who later progressed to ophthalmopathy. Thyroid tissue and blood T-cell repertoires from six Graves' hyperthyroidism patients were also compared in the study. The 75 to 100 discovery patients were randomly divided into training and test sets at a 7:3 ratio. The paper reports TCR Vbeta CDR3 sequencing of fewer than 150 peripheral blood samples: approximately 43 ophthalmopathy, roughly 74 hyperthyroidism and around 17 progressor patients. What the research found in general, with its limitations: During validation, the model predicted progression to ophthalmopathy a median of about 6.3 months ahead of onset, with approximately 71% sensitivity and about 75% specificity. A model built on a 13 V-J signature distinguished ophthalmopathy from stable hyperthyroidism, reaching roughly 88% sensitivity and under 84% specificity in cross-validation and 80%/75% in testing. Sample size was not statistically predetermined, and investigators were not blinded to group allocation. Most expanded thyroid clonotypes (frequency above 0.001) were also found in blood, which suggests that blood repertoires may mirror thyroid immune responses.

Patients with uncontrolled infections, other autoimmune diseases, pregnancy or lactation were excluded. Clinical symptoms, serum thyroxine and TRAb, thyroid ultrasound, and orbital computed tomography formed the basis for the diagnoses. Total RNA was extracted with Trizol reagent, and quality was checked on an Agilent 2100 Bioanalyzer. The TCR beta CDR3 regions were amplified from the RNA transcripts. For the first round of RT-PCR on the TCR CDR3, the HTBI primer set was used together with the Qiagen OneStep RT-PCR kit. The libraries were constructed in a second round of multiplex PCR and then size-selected and purified. Libraries were sequenced paired-end with 100 bp reads on an Illumina HiSeq2000. The authors' pipeline ran thus. Raw data were processed with SOAPnuke, discarding reads with adapters, uncalled bases, mean Phred below 15, or no exact constant-primer or identifier match. High-quality paired reads were merged with COPE v1.2.5, and unique nucleotide sequences were defined as clonotypes. MiTCR v1.1 was used to align the clonotypes against IMGT TRBV, TRBD and TRBJ reference segments. Analysis was restricted to V-J combinations with a frequency above 0.0001, which covered about 99% of repertoires. The TCS score was defined as the ratio of F50 (clonal expansion) to E x V (chaos), calculated using BLOSUM62-based TCRdist between CDR3 peptides within each V-J. Welch's t-statistics and random forest reduced 500 to 550 V-J features to 13, which were used in a naive Bayes classifier (R e1071). Thyroid-blood repertoire similarity was quantified with the Morisita-Horn index. TCRdb applied fastp at Q25 and MiXCR to the public reads, then kept only in-frame beta chains. A single entry per CDR3 protein holds the most common genes and DNA from its merged rows. TCRdb, rather than the study authors, made the V and J calls. Across this sample there are about 510,000 distinct CDR3 sequences, with approximately 48% seen only once. About two fifths of the sample lies in the top ten.

CDR1 and CDR2, looked up from the germline V gene (reference sequence), are LNHNV and YYDKDF. The V end loses 4 bases and the J end loses 4 bases, and a stretch of 16 bases separates them. The CDR3 spans 15 residues, from the cysteine through the phenylalanine. Here the CDR3 DNA is all that survives: 45 bases in frame from base 1. Input material: peripheral blood or thyroid tissue (not recorded which). This receptor was taken from an adult woman with Graves' disease, either hyperthyroidism or ophthalmopathy (not recorded which). In this chain, TRBV15 is recombined with TRBJ1-2; TRBD1 is a possible D gene, resting on 6 matching bases. The CDR3 has the sequence CATSNQRGGLYGYTF. DNA sequence: TGTGCCACCAGCAATCAAAGGGGGGGACTCTATGGCTACACCTTC.